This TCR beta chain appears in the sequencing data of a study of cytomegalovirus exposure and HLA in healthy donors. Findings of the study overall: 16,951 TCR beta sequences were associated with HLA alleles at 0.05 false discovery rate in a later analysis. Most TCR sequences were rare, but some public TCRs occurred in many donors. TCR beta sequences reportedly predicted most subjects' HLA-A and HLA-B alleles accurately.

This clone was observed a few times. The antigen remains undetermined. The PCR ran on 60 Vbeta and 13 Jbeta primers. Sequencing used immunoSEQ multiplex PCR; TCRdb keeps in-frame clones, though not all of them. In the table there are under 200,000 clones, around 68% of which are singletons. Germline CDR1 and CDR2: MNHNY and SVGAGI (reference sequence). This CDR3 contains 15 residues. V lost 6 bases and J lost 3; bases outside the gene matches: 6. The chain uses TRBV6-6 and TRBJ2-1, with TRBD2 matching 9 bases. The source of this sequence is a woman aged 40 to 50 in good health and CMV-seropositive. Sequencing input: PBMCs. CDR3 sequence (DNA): TGTGCCAGCAGGCCGGGCGGGAGGGTCTACAATGAGCAGTTCTTC. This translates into CASRPGGRVYNEQFF.